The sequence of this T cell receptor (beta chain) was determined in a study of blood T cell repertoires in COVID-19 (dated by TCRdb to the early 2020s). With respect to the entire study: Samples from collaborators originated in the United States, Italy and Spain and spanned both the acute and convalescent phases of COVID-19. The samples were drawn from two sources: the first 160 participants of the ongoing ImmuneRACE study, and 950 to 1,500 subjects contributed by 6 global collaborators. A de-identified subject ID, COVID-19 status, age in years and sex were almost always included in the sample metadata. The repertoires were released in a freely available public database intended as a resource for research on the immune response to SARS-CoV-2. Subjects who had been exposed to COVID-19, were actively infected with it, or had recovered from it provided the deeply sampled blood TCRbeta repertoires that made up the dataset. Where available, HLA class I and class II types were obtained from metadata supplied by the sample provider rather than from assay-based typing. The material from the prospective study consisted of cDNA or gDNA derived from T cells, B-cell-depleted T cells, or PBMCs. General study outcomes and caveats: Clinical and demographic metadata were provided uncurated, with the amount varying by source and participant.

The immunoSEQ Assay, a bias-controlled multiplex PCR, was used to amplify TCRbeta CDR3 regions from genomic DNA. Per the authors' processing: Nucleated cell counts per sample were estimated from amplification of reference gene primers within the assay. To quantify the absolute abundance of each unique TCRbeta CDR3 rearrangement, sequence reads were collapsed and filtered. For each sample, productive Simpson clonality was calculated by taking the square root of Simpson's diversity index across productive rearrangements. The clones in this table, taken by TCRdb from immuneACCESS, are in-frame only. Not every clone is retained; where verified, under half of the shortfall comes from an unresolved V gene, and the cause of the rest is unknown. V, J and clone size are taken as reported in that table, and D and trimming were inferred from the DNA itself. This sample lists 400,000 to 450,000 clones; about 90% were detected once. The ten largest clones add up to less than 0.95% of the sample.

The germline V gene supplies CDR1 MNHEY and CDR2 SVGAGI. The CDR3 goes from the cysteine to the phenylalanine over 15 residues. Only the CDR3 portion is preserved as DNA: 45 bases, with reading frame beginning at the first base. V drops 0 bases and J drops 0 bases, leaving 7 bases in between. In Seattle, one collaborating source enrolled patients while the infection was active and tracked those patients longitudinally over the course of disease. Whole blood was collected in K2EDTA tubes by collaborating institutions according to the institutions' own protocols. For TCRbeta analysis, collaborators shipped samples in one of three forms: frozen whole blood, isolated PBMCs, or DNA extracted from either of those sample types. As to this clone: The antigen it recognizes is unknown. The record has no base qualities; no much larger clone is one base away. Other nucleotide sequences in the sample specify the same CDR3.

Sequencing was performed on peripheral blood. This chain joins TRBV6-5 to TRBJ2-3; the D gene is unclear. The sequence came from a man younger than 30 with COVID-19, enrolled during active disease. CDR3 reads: CASSYSRTSTDTQYF. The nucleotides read TGTGCCAGCAGTTACTCGAGAACTAGCACAGATACGCAGTATTTT.